A single sample gave rise to the 13 T cell receptor beta chains below, sequenced in a study of blood T cell repertoires in COVID-19. Clones were sequenced by immunoSEQ multiplex PCR, and TCRdb holds only the in-frame ones, with some missing. The repertoire holds 150,000 to 200,000 clones, around 80% seen once, with about a fifth in the top ten. The sample consisted of peripheral blood. These receptors were obtained from a woman of 80 years or more with acute or convalescent COVID-19.

This chain joins TRBV10-3 and TRBJ1-1; a weak D match, TRBD1 (6 bases). This CDR3 spans 14 amino acids. CDR1 is ENHRY, CDR2 SYGVKD, per germline. V was cut by 6 bases and J by 0 bases, with 11 bases left in between. The CDR3 loop is CAIRGAGVNTEAFF. The CDR3 DNA reads TGTGCCATCAGGGGGGCGGGAGTGAACACTGAAGCTTTCTTT.

The chain carries TRBV19 and TRBJ1-2; 10 positions match TRBD1. This CDR3 spans 14 amino acids. Germline V CDR1 and CDR2: LNHDA, SQIVND (reference sequence). CDR3 region: CASSDRGRRYGYTF. The CDR3 nucleotides read TGTGCTTCAAGTGACAGGGGGCGCCGGTATGGCTACACCTTC.

The CDR3 sequence: CASSQDRGNYEQYF. CDR3 in DNA: TGCGCCAGCAGCCAAGATCGGGGGAACTACGAGCAGTACTTC. The gene calls are TRBV4-1 and TRBJ2-7, with a weak D call TRBD2 (6 bases). Germline V lookup: CDR1 MGHRA, CDR2 YSYEKL. This CDR3 comprises 14 residues. Trimming took 0 bases from V and 3 from J, leaving 9 bases between them.

The rearrangement joins TRBV7-2 to TRBJ1-1; 10 nucleotides match TRBD1. After removal of 5 bases from V and 5 bases from J, the junction contained 8 bases not matched to a gene. Germline assignment: CDR1 SGHTA and CDR2 FQGNSA. The CDR3 covers 15 residues. This chain's CDR3 is CASSGRDRGVTEAFF. The CDR3 coding sequence is TGTGCCAGCAGCGGCCGGGACAGGGGAGTTACTGAAGCTTTCTTT.

This clone occurred a few times. The chain has TRBV6-5 and TRBJ1-1, with 7 nucleotides matching TRBD1. This CDR3 has 15 residues. The germline V gene encodes CDR1 MNHEY and CDR2 SVGAGI. V lost 6 bases, J lost 6 bases, and 13 bases stayed unmatched. The CDR3 DNA follows: TGTGCCAGCAGAAGGGACAGTATACCTGGGGCTGAAGCTTTCTTT. Protein: CASRRDSIPGAEAFF.

This clone was seen a handful of times. The chain employs TRBV13 and TRBJ1-3; 9 nucleotides match TRBD1. Germline V gene data show CDR1 as PRHDT and CDR2 as FYEKMQ (reference sequence). The J segment lost 0 bases and the V segment lost 5 bases, leaving 5 bases of the junction unmatched. The CDR3 consists of 16 residues. The CDR3 spells CASSPGTGPSGNTIYF. CDR3 coding DNA: TGTGCCAGCAGCCCGGGGACAGGGCCCTCTGGAAACACCATATATTTT.

This clone was found once. The chain has TRBV5-1 and TRBJ2-1; 13 nucleotides align to TRBD2. CDR3 size: 15 residues. Germline CDR1 is SGHRS and CDR2 is YFSETQ. With V trimmed by 4 bases and J by 6 bases, 4 bases remained unmatched. CDR3 sequence (DNA): TGCGCCAGCAGCCCTACTAGCGGGAGGGCCAATGAGCAGTTCTTC. It specifies CASSPTSGRANEQFF. The full variable domain, rest sourced from reference TRBV5-1 and TRBJ2-1, is KAGVTQTPRYLIKTRGQQVTLSCSPISGHRSVSWYQQTPGQGLQFLFEYFSETQRNKGNFPGRFSGRQFSNSRSEMNVSTLELGDSALYLCASSPTSGRANEQFFGPGTRLTVL.

This chain connects TRBV6-6 to TRBJ2-7; 9 bases fit TRBD1. This CDR3 has 15 amino acids. Germline loops: CDR1 MNHNY, CDR2 SVGAGI (reference sequence). Trimming at V came to 6 bases and at J to 3 bases, leaving 9 bases not matched to a gene. The CDR3 nucleotides read TGTGCCAGCAGAACCACCGGGACAGGGTTCTACGAGCAGTACTTC. Translation: CASRTTGTGFYEQYF.

CDR3 in amino acids: CASSEFQVANYGYTF. The CDR3 DNA reads TGCGCCAGCAGTGAGTTTCAGGTAGCTAACTATGGCTACACCTTC. This chain joins TRBV10-2 and TRBJ1-2, with D unresolved. Germline CDR1 is WSHSY and CDR2 is SAAADI. Deletions cut 1 base from V and 0 bases from J, with 9 bases between. This CDR3 has 15 residues.

This clone was seen just once. The gene calls are TRBV7-8 and TRBJ1-2; weak D call: TRBD1 (5 bases). The length of the CDR3 is 15 residues. V gave up 1 base and J gave up 1 base, with 10 bases separating them. The germline V gene has CDR1 SGHVS and CDR2 FQNEAQ. CDR3 DNA: TGTGCCAGCAGCTTAGTTACCGACAGTAACTATGGCTACACCTTC. It codes for CASSLVTDSNYGYTF.

The chain couples TRBV11-2 to TRBJ2-5; TRBD2 is a possible D gene (5 bases). CDR1 is SGHAT, CDR2 FQNNGV, per germline. Trimming took off 5 bases at V and 4 bases at J, with 8 bases between the two ends. The CDR3 loop spans 12 amino acids. As DNA, the CDR3 is TGTGCCAGCAGCCCACGGGGAGAGACCCAGTACTTC. This sequence encodes CASSPRGETQYF.

The chain combines TRBV20-1 with TRBJ2-3, with a possible D match to TRBD2 (5 bases). The CDR3 has 15 residues. The V end was cut by 3 bases, the J end by 4 bases, with 17 bases between. Germline V CDR1 and CDR2: DFQATT, SNEGSKA (reference sequence). The CDR3 region is CSASSLSGKPDTQYF. The DNA for the CDR3 is TGCAGTGCTAGTTCCCTTTCGGGAAAGCCAGATACGCAGTATTTT.

A few counts support this clone. The chain is built from TRBV11-2 and TRBJ1-6; TRBD1 matches 7 bases. Germline CDR1 and CDR2: SGHAT and FQNNGV. CDR3 length: 14 amino acids. The V gene end was trimmed by 4 bases and the J gene end by 9 bases; junction bases not matched to a gene: 6. CDR3 DNA sequence: TGTGCCAGCAGCTACCGACAGGGTGGTTCACCCCTCCACTTT. Amino acid sequence: CASSYRQGGSPLHF. The entire variable domain, with the rest obtained from reference TRBV11-2 and TRBJ1-6, is as follows: EAGVAQSPRYKIIEKRQSVAFWCNPISGHATLYWYQQILGQGPKLLIQFQNNGVVDDSQLPKDRFSAERLKGVDSTLKIQPAKLEDSAVYLCASSYRQGGSPLHFGNGTRLTVT.